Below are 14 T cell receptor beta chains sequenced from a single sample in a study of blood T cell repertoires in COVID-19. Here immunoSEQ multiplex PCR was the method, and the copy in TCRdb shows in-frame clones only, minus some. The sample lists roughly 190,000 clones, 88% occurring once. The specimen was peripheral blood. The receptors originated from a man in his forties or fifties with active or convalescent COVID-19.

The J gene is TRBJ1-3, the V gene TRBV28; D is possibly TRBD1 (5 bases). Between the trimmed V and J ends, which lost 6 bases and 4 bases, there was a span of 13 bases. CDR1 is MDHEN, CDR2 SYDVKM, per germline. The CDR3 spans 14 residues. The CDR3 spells CASRIQGSGNTIYF. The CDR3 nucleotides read TGTGCCAGCAGGATTCAGGGCTCGGGAAACACCATATATTTT.

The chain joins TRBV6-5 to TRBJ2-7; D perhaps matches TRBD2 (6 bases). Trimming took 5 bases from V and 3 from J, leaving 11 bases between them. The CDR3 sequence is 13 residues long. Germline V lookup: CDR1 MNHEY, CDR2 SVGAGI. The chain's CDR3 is CASSRGGNYEQYF. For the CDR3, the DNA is TGTGCCAGCAGTCGTGGAGGGAACTACGAGCAGTACTTC.

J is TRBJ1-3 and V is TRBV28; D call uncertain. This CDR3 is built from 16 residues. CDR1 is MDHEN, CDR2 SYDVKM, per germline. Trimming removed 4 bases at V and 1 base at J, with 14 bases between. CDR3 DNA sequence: TGTGCCAGCAGTTCCACCCGTGGAGGGTCTGGAAACACCATATATTTT. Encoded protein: CASSSTRGGSGNTIYF.

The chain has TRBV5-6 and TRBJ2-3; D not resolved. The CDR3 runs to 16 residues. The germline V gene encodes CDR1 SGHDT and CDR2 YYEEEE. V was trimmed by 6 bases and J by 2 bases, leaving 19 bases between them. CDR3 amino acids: CASIYLGNSYTDTQYF. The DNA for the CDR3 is TGTGCCAGCATATATTTGGGCAACAGCTACACAGATACGCAGTATTTT.

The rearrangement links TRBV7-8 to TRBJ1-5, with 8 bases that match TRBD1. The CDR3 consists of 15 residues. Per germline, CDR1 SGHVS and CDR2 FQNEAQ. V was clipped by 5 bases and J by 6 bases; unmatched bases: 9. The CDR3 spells CASSLAVQGGQPQHF. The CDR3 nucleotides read TGTGCCAGCAGCCTCGCGGTACAGGGGGGTCAGCCCCAGCATTTT.

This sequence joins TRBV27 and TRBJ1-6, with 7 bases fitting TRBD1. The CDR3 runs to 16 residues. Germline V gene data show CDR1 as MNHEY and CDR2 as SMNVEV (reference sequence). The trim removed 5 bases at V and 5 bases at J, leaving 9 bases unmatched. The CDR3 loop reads CASSATGTANNSPLHF. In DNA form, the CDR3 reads TGTGCCAGCAGTGCTACGGGGACAGCGAATAATTCACCCCTCCACTTT.

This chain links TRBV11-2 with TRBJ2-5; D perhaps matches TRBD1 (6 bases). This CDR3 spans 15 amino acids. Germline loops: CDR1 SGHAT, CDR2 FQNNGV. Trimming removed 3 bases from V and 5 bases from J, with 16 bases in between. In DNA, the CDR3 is TGTGCCAGCAGCTTGCCAGGGGTAATCAAGGAGACCCAGTACTTC. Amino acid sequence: CASSLPGVIKETQYF.

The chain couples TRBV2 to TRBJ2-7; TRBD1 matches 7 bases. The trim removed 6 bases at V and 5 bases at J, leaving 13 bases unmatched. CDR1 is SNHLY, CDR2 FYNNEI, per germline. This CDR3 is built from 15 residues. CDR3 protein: CASSLIGAGGNEQYF. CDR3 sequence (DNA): TGTGCCAGCAGCCTGATCGGGGCAGGGGGAAACGAGCAGTACTTC.

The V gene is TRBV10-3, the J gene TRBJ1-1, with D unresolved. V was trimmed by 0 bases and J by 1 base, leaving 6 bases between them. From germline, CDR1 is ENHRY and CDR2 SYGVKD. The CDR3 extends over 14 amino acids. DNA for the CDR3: TGTGCCATCAGTGAGTCGACTGGGAACACTGAAGCTTTCTTT. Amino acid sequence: CAISESTGNTEAFF.

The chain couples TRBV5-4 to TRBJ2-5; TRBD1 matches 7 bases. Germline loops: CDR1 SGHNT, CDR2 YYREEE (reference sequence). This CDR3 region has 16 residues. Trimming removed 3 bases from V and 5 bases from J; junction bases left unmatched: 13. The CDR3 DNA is TGTGCCAGCAGCTCTTCTCGAAAGGGGGCCGGGGAGACCCAGTACTTC. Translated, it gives CASSSSRKGAGETQYF.

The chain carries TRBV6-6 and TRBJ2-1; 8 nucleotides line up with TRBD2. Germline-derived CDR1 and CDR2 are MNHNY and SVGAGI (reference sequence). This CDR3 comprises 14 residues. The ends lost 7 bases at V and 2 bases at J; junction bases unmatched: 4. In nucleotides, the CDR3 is TGTGCCAGCAACCCGGGAGGGGCCTACAATGAGCAGTTCTTC. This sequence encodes CASNPGGAYNEQFF.

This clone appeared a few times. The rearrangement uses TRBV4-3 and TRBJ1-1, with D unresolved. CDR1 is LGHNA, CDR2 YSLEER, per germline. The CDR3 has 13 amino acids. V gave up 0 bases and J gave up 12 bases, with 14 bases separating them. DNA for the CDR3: TGCGCCAGCAGCCAAGAAAGAGGGTGGGAAACTTTCTTT. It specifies CASSQERGWETFF.

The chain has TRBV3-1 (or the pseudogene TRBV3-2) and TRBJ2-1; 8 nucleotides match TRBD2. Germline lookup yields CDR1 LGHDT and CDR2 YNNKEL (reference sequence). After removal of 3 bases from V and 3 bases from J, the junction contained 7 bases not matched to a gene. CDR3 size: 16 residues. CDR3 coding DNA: TGTGCCAGCAGCCACCGCGGTAGCGGGATCTACAATGAGCAGTTCTTC. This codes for CASSHRGSGIYNEQFF.

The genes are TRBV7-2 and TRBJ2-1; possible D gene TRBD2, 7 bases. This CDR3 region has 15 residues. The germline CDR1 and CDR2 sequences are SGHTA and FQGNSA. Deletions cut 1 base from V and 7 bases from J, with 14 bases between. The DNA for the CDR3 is TGTGCCAGCAGCTTAGGCGGGGGCCCTCGGAATGAGCAGTTCTTC. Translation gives CASSLGGGPRNEQFF.